The TCR beta chain under discussion was sequenced for a study of regulatory T cells in long-lasting Graves disease (dated by TCRdb to about 2021). About the full investigation: Patients with newly diagnosed Graves' disease had been on antithyroid drugs for under 3 months. Patients with persistent Graves' disease were compared with patients with newly diagnosed Graves' disease using TCR sequencing and RNA sequencing of peripheral blood. The study was registered as a clinical trial and conducted in China. TCR sequencing covered about 13 persistent and about 20 newly diagnosed Graves' disease patients, 33 samples in total. Study-wide findings and limitations: More public clonotypes were shared among persistent patients (2,741) than among newly diagnosed patients (approximately 930). The study examined only peripheral blood because the primary lesion, thyroid tissue, could not be accessed. The authors acknowledged the small sample size as a limitation that may reduce accuracy. Compared with newly diagnosed patients, patients with persistent Graves' disease had lower TCR Shannon entropy and fewer highly expanded clones, which suggests clonal expansion. Sequencing and analysis were limited to the TCR beta chain. TRBV28, TRBJ1-2 and TRBJ2-5 were preferentially used in persistent disease, while TRBV20-1 and TRBJ2-1 were favored in newly diagnosed disease.

In light of the paper, this sample's time point label describes: newly diagnosed GD, antithyroid drugs for less than 3 months. RNA was extracted from PBMCs in TRIzol for both TCR sequencing and RNA sequencing. Graves' disease was diagnosed according to American Thyroid Association guidelines. Recruitment of patients was carried out at an endocrinology department in Xi'an, China. Each patient gave approximately 8.8 milliliters of peripheral blood, collected in an EDTA anticoagulant tube. Ficoll Paque Plus density gradient separation was used to isolate PBMCs, and no further T cell sorting was performed. An Agilent 2100 Bioanalyzer and agarose gel were used to check RNA quality, and a NanoDrop 2000 was used to measure RNA concentration. The CDR3 starts with the cysteine, ends with the phenylalanine, and has 14 residues. Just CDR3 DNA is preserved here, 42 bases in frame from base 1. The V and J ends are trimmed by 3 bases and 2 bases, leaving 13 bases between them. Based on the germline V gene (reference sequence), the CDR1 and CDR2 sequences are DFQATT and SNEGSKA.

Libraries were prepared through multiplex PCR. Instrument on record: Illumina HiSeq 4000. CDR3 regions were amplified by Arm-PCR with iRepertoire HTBI primers to construct TCR beta libraries. Before sequencing, the PCR products underwent gel purification. The study's own analysis went as follows. A total of 62 TRBV and 14 TRBJ segments were identified across samples and were used for gene usage analysis of CDR3 amino acid clonotypes. Filtered high-quality paired reads were merged into contigs using COPE and FqMerger. BLAST was used to align contigs to IMGT TRBV, TRBD and TRBJ reference genes, and CDR3 was defined according to IMGT. Highly expanded clones were defined as clonotypes with a frequency above 0.1%. Shannon entropy was used to measure repertoire diversity, and the Gini coefficient was used to measure V-J evenness. Public clonotypes were defined as clonotypes shared by more than one individual. Starting from the raw public reads, TCRdb applied fastp trimming at Q25, assembled clones with MiXCR and retained in-frame beta chains. Here each entry gathers all rows of one CDR3 protein and keeps the most common genes and DNA. TCRdb assigned the V and J calls; the authors' analysis was not used. In this sample the table shows more than 350,000 distinct CDR3 sequences, 14% to 15% of which occur a single time. In total, the top ten clones hold approximately 15% of the sample.

This clonotype has a count of ten or more. Its antigen target is currently unknown. Per-nucleotide qualities are absent, and no much larger clonotype sits a single base away. This sample was also put to use in a study of T cells in Graves' hyperthyroidism and ophthalmopathy. The second paper states: A patient counted as having stable Graves' hyperthyroidism if no progression to ophthalmopathy occurred over 18 months of follow-up. Hyperthyroidism patients were newly diagnosed, had a disease duration of under 2 months, and were aged 18 to 65 years. Exclusion was applied to patients with uncontrolled infections, other autoimmune diseases, pregnancy or lactation. Diagnoses relied on clinical symptoms, serum thyroxine and TRAb, thyroid ultrasound and orbital computed tomography. For the first round of RT-PCR on the TCR CDR3, the HTBI primer set was used together with the Qiagen OneStep RT-PCR kit. Most expanded thyroid clonotypes (frequency above 0.001) were also detected in blood, a finding suggesting that blood repertoires may reflect thyroid immune responses. A 13 V-J signature model separated ophthalmopathy from stable hyperthyroidism, with 87.88% sensitivity and roughly 82% specificity in cross-validation and 80%/75% in testing. In validation, the model predicted progression to ophthalmopathy with approximately 71% sensitivity and approximately 74% specificity, a median of around six months before onset. A discovery cohort of roughly 96 patients, fewer than 50 with Graves' ophthalmopathy and more than 55 with stable Graves' hyperthyroidism, was used to find distinguishing TCR V-J signatures. Whether ophthalmopathy could be predicted prospectively was tested in an independent validation cohort made up of approximately 19 hyperthyroidism patients plus 17 patients who later progressed to ophthalmopathy. For training and testing, the approximately 92 patients in the discovery cohort were randomly divided in a 7:3 ratio. In addition, the study compared T-cell repertoires in thyroid tissue and in blood from about 6 Graves' hyperthyroidism patients. Following sampling, methimazole starting at 30 mg daily was given to hyperthyroidism patients, and high-dose intravenous methylprednisolone was given to ophthalmopathy patients. A second multiplex PCR round built the libraries, followed by size selection and purification. Libraries were sequenced paired-end with 100 bp reads on an Illumina HiSeq2000. SOAPnuke was used to process the raw data, removing reads that contained adapters or uncalled bases, had a mean Phred below 15, or lacked an exact match to the constant primer or identifier. COPE v1.2.5 was used to merge high-quality paired reads, and clonotypes were defined as unique nucleotide sequences. MiTCR v1.1 was used to align the clonotypes against IMGT TRBV, TRBD and TRBJ reference segments. The analysis included only V-J combinations with a frequency above 0.0001, which together covered roughly 99% of the repertoires. A TCS score was defined as the ratio between F50 (clonal expansion) and ExV (chaos), using BLOSUM62-based TCRdist between CDR3 peptides within each V-J. Welch's t-statistics and random forest reduced approximately 520 V-J features to roughly 13, which were used in a naive Bayes classifier (R e1071). No statistical method was used to fix the sample size in advance, and group allocation was not hidden from the investigators. The paper describes TCR Vbeta CDR3 sequencing of 135 peripheral blood samples, made up of roughly 40 ophthalmopathy patients, approximately 73 hyperthyroidism patients and some 17 progressor patients.

The sample consisted of peripheral blood mononuclear cells (PBMCs), taken at new diagnosis, from a patient treated with antithyroid drugs. The sequence derives from a young woman with Graves disease. Donor details come from another sample of the same person, matched by shared clones. Recombination linked TRBV20-1 to TRBJ2-5; 5 matching bases give a weak D call of TRBD2. The nucleotide sequence reads as follows: TGCAGTGCTAGGAGGGCCGGGCGTCAAGAGACCCAGTACTTC. The encoded protein is CSARRAGRQETQYF.